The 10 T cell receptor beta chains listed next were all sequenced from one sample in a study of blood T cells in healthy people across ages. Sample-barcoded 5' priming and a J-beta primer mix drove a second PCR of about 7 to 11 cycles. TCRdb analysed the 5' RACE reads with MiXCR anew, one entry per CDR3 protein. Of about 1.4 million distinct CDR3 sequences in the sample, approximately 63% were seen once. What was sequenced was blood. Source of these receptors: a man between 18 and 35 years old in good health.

CDR3 sequence (DNA): TGTGCCAGCAGCTTGGAGGGCGCGGGCACTGAAGCTTTCTTT. Translation gives CASSLEGAGTEAFF. The rearrangement links TRBV7-9 to TRBJ1-1; the D is unclear. The CDR3 runs to 14 residues. V was clipped by 3 bases and J by 4 bases, with 12 bases between them. The germline gives CDR1 SEHNR, CDR2 FQNEAQ (reference sequence).

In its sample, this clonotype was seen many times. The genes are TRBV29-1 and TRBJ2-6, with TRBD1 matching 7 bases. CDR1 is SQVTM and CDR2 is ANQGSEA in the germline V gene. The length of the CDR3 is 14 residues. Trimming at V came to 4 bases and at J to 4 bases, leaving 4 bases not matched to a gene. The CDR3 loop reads CSVATGSGANVLTF. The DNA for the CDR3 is TGCAGCGTTGCGACAGGGTCAGGGGCCAACGTCCTGACTTTC.

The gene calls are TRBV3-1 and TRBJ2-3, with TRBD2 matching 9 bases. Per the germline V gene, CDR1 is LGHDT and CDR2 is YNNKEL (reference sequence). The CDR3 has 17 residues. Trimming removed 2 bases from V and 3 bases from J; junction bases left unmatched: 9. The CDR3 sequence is CASSQSAGGKLTDTQYF. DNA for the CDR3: TGTGCCAGCAGCCAATCTGCGGGGGGGAAATTAACAGATACGCAGTATTTT.

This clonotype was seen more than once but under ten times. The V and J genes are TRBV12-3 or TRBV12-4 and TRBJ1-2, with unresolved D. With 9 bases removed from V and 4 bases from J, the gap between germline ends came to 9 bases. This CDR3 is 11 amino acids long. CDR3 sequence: CASAIGYGYTF. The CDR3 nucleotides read TGTGCCAGTGCGATTGGCTATGGCTACACCTTC.

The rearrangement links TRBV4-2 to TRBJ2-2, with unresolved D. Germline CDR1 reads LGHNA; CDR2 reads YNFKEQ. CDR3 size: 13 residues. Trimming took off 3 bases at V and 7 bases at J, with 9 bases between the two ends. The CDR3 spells CASSQAGGGELFF. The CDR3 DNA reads TGTGCCAGCAGCCAGGCAGGCGGCGGGGAGCTGTTTTTT.

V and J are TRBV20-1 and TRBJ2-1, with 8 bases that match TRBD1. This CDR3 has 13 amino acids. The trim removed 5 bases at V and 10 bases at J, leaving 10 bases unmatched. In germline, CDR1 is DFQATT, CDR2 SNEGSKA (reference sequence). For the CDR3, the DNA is TGCAGTGCTCTGGACAGGGCCTTAGGGGAGCAGTTCTTC. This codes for CSALDRALGEQFF.

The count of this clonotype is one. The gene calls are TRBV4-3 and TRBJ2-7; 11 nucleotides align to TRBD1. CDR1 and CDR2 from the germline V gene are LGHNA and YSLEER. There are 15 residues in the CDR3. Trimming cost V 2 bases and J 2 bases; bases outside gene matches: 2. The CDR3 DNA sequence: TGCGCCAGCAGCCAAAAGGGACAGGGGGCCTACGAGCAGTACTTC. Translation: CASSQKGQGAYEQYF.

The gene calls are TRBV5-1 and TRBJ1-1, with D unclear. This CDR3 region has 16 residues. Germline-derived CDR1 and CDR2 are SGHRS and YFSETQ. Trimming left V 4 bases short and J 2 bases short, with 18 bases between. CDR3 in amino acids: CASSLEFFRVNTEAFF. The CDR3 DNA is TGCGCCAGCAGCCTCGAGTTCTTTAGAGTCAACACTGAAGCTTTCTTT.

The CDR3 region has the DNA TGCGCCAGCAGCCAAGATTTGGGGGGGGCTCAGCCCCAGCATTTT. The encoded protein is CASSQDLGGAQPQHF. The V call is TRBV4-1, the J call TRBJ1-5, with D perhaps TRBD1 (6 bases). V lost 0 bases and J 6 bases, leaving 12 bases between the germline ends. CDR1 is MGHRA, CDR2 YSYEKL, per germline. This CDR3 is built from 15 residues.

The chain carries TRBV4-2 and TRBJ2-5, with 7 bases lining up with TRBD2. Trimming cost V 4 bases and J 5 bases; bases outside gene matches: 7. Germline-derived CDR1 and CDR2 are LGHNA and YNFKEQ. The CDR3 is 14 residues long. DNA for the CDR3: TGTGCCAGCAGCCCGGGACTAAACGAGGAGACCCAGTACTTC. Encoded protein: CASSPGLNEETQYF.